The rows below give T cell receptor beta chains drawn from one sample of a study of identifying expanded T cells in peripheral blood. Sequenced by immunoSEQ multiplex PCR; TCRdb stores in-frame clones only, minus some. The sample includes 80,000 to 90,000 clones, 70% to 90% of them seen just once. The sample was blood. The receptors were sampled from a person between 18 and 75 years old in good health. The CDR3 runs from the conserved cysteine through the conserved F or W.

>TRBV18
CASSELAGYQETQYF
>TRBV5-6
CASSFTGYSNQPQHF
>TRBV5-4
CASSPGPPYEQYF
>TRBV30
CAWKDTGTYNYGYTF
>TRBV27
CASSANPTLAQPQHF
>TRBV15
CATSRDRDGSSPLHF
>TRBV5-4
CASSASRGEQFF
>TRBV15
CATSRDGRGRSNTEAFF
>TRBV7-6
CASSWSDSHTDTQYF
>TRBV2
CASSEIGGQFYEQYF
>TRBV18
CASSPSTGSSYEQYF
>TRBV9
CASSVGMWGDYNEQFF
>TRBV6-1
CASSELEAVYEQYF
>TRBV30
CAWGPGRDEQYF
>TRBV7-2
CASSEPGAQGVEQFF
>TRBV7-8
CASSPDRVSNTEAFF
>TRBV7-8
CASSFSQETQYF
>TRBV19
CAARTVGTGELFF
>TRBV6-6
CASLVGYGYTF
>TRBV11-3
CASSRNYLESSTLHF
>TRBV6-1
CASSAYVRGGQGQETQYF
>TRBV4-1
CASSQERQPGPGGYTF
>TRBV6-1
CASSGDPTYGYTF
>TRBV19
CASSRDRASYYGYTF
>TRBV6-4
CASSDQTGGLDTQYF
>TRBV15
CATGHRVSTEAFF
>TRBV14
CASSLTRDRYPSDRTETQYF
>TRBV2
CASRAGRGYGYTF
>TRBV19
CASSPMGGYNSPLHF
>TRBV19
CASSLDRYLYGYTF
>TRBV4-1
CASSRSGGASGELFF
>TRBV7-2
CASSFYSATNEKLFF
>TRBV6-5
CASQGFGRTEAFF
>TRBV28
CASHQFTGDEQYF
>TRBV6-5
CASSLGSQQYF
>TRBV5-4
CASSLLPGGKELSAQHF
>TRBV4-3
CASSQDRGSGGYEQYF
>TRBV14
CASSAHRGLREKLFF
>TRBV4-1
CASSQGWDRDRNTEAFF
>TRBV4-3
CASSQANRGPTPYGYTF
>TRBV10-2
CASGGTGGATGYGYTF
>TRBV7-3
CASSQDGTGGVFETQYF
>TRBV6-4
CASSDTDRTTEAFF
>TRBV6-5
CASSYSYDGVGYEQYF
>TRBV2
CASSEGARGQPQHF
>TRBV15
CATGPDQPQHF
>TRBV27
CASKGQGHNYGYTF
>TRBV7-3
CASSLMVQETQYF
>TRBV28
CASKENTEAFF
>TRBV18
CASSLEEVTYYGYTF
>TRBV19
CASSNRRNEKLFF
>TRBV7-7
CASSPGTAQETQYF
>TRBV19
CASRSTGRASYGYTF
>TRBV7-6
CASSLLWGASGYTF
>TRBV5-6
CASSSGTGSGYTF
>TRBV5-1
CASSFRIPGSEAFF